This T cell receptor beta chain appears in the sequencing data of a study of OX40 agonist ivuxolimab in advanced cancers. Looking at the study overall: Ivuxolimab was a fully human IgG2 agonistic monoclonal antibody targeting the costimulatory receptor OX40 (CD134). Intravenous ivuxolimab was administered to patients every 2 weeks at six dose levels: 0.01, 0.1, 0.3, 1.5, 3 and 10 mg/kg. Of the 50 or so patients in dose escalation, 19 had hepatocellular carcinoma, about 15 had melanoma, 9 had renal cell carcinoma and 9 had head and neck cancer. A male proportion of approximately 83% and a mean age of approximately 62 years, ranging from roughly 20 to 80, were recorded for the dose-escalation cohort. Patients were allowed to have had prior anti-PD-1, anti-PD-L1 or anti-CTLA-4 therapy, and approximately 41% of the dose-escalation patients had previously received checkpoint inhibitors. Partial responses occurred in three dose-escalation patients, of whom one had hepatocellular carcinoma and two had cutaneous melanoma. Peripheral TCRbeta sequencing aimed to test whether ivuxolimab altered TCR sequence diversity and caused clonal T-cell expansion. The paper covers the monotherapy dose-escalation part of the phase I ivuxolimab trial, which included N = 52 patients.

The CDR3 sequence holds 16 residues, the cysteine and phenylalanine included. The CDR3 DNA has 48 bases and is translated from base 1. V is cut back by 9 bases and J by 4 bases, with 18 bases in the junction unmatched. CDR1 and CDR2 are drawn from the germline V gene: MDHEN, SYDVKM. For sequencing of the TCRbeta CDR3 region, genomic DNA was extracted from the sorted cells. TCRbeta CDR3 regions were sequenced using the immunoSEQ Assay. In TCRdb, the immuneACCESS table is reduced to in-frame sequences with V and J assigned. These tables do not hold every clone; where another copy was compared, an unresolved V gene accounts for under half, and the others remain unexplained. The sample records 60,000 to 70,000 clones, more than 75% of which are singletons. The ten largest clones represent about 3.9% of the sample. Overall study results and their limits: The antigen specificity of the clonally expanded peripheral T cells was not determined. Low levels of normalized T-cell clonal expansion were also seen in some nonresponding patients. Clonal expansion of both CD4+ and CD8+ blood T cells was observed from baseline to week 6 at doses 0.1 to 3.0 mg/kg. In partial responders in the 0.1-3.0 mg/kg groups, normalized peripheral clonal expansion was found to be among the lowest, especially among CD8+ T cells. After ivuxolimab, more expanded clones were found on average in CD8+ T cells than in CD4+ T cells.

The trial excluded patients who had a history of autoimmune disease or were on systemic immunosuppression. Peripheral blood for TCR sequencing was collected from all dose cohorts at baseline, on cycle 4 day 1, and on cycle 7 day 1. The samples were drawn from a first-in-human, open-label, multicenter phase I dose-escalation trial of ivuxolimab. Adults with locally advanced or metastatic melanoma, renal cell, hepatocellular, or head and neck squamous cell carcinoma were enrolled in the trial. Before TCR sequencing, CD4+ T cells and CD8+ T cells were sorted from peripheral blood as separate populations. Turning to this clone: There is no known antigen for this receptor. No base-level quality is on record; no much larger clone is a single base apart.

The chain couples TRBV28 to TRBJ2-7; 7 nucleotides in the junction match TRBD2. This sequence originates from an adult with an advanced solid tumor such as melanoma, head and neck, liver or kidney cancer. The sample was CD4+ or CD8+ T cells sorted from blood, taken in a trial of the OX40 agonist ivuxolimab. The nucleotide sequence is TGTGCCAGTAGGGAGGGGAGCCCGGATCGCTATTACGAGCAGTACTTC. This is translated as CASREGSPDRYYEQYF.